This T cell receptor beta chain was sequenced in a study of blood T cell repertoires in COVID-19. As for the study in general: Researchers got acute and convalescent COVID-19 samples from the United States, Italy and Spain.

In the original workflow: Quantification of nucleated cells was approximated via reference gene primer amplification. The protocol was immunoSEQ multiplex PCR, while the TCRdb copy is restricted to in-frame clones and leaves out a portion. V, J and clone size are those of that table, while D and trimming were read from the DNA. The table lists 100,000 to 150,000 clones, over 60% of them singletons, with approximately 2% in the top ten. CDR1 is SGHTS and CDR2 is YDEGEE in the germline V gene. CDR3 length: 15 residues. The V end was cut by 4 bases, the J end by 0 bases, with 11 bases between. This clone was counted a few times.

Sequencing was performed on peripheral blood. This clonotype originated in a woman in her seventies with acute or convalescent COVID-19. This rearrangement joins TRBV5-8 to TRBJ2-4; the D gene is possibly TRBD1 (6 bases). The CDR3 protein is CASSPDSLAKNIQYF. CDR3 coding DNA: TGTGCCAGCAGCCCGGACAGTCTAGCCAAAAACATTCAGTACTTC.